This T cell receptor (beta chain) appears in the sequencing data of a study of CD8 T cells in ankylosing spondylitis. Study-wide results and caveats: A TCR beta motif of several highly homologous variants seemed to mark ankylosing spondylitis blood. A CD8+ phenotype characterized the disease-linked clones, which were relatively rare in peripheral blood.

As concerns this clonotype: Its antigen is not identified.

The V segment lost 0 bases and the J segment 7 bases; nucleotides outside the gene matches: 8. Germline V gene sequence: CDR1 DFQATT, CDR2 SNEGSKA (reference sequence). CDR3 length: 15 residues. TCRdb recomputed calls from the 5' RACE reads with MiXCR, one row per CDR3 protein. Of 380,000 or so distinct CDR3 sequences listed, roughly 22% were seen once; the top ten hold about an eighth. Sequencing used blood, either unsorted or a sorted T cell fraction (not recorded which). This TCR derives from a male donor with ankylosing spondylitis or in good health (not recorded which). The chain uses TRBV20-1 and TRBJ2-7; 11 positions match TRBD2. The DNA for the CDR3 is TGCAGTGCTAGAGACCTAGCGGGGGGCGTCGAAGAGCAGTACTTC. Residues: CSARDLAGGVEEQYF.